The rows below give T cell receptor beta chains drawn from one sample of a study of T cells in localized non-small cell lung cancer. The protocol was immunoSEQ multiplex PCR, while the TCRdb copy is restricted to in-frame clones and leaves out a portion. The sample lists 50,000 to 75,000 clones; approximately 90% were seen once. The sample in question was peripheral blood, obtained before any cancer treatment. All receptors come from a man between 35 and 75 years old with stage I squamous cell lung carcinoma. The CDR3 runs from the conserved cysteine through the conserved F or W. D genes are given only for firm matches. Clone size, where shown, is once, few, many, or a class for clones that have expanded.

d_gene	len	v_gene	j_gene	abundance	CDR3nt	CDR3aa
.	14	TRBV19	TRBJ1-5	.	TGTGCCAGTAGTATCAGGGATAGCAATCAGCCCCAGCATTTT	CASSIRDSNQPQHF
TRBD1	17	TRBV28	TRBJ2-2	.	TGTGCCAGCAGTTTATCGGGGACAGGTCCGCACACCGGGGAGCTGTTTTTT	CASSLSGTGPHTGELFF
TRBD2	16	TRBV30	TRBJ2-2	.	TGTGCCTGGAGTTTCCATTTAGCGGGAGGAACCGGGGAGCTGTTTTTT	CAWSFHLAGGTGELFF
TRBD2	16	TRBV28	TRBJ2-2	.	TGTGCCAGCAGTTTAGGCGGGGGAGGGTACACCGGGGAGCTGTTTTTT	CASSLGGGGYTGELFF
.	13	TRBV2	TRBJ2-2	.	TGTGCCAGCAGTGAACGGTCCACCGGGGAGCTGTTTTTT	CASSERSTGELFF
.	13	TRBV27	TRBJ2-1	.	TGTGCCAGCAGTTTATCAGGAGGGAATGAGCAGTTCTTC	CASSLSGGNEQFF
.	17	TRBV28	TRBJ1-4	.	TGTGCCAGCAGCTTTAGTCGGGGGGGAGTAACTAATGAAAAACTGTTTTTT	CASSFSRGGVTNEKLFF
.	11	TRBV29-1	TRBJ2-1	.	TGCAGCGTTCTGCCGTTACGTGAGCAGTTCTTC	CSVLPLREQFF
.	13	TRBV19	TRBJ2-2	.	TGTGCCAGTAGCCCACGACAGCTCGGGGAGCTGTTTTTT	CASSPRQLGELFF
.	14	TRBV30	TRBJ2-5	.	TGTGCCTGGGCGGCCCGGACGGTCGAAGAGACCCAGTACTTC	CAWAARTVEETQYF
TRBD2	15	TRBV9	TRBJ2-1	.	TGTGCCAGCAGCGTAGTCGCGGGAGGCATTAATGAGCAGTTCTTC	CASSVVAGGINEQFF
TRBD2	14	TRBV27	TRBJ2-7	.	TGTGCCAGCGCCCCGAGCGGGAGAATGGACGAGCAGTACTTC	CASAPSGRMDEQYF
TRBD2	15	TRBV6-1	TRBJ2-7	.	TGTGCCAGCAGGGCCATAGCGGGATCATCTTACGAGCAGTACTTC	CASRAIAGSSYEQYF
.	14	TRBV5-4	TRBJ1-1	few	TGTGCCAGCATTGCAGAATCGGAGAACACTGAAGCTTTCTTT	CASIAESENTEAFF
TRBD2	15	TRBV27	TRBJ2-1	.	TGTGCCAGCAGTTTAGTGGGAGGGCCCTACAATGAGCAGTTCTTC	CASSLVGGPYNEQFF
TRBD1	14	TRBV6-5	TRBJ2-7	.	TGTGCCAGCAGGCCCTACAGGGGGAGCTACGAGCAGTACTTC	CASRPYRGSYEQYF
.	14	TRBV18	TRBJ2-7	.	TGTGCCAGCTCACCATCGGGCAGGGATGACGAGCAGTACTTC	CASSPSGRDDEQYF
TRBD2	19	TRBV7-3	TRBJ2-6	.	TGTGCCAGCAGCTCCCTGGGCGGGGGTCTCAGCTCTGGGGCCAACGTCCTGACTTTC	CASSSLGGGLSSGANVLTF
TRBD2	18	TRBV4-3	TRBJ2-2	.	TGCGCCAGCAGCCAAGACAGCCCCACTAGCGGGAACACCGGGGAGCTGTTTTTT	CASSQDSPTSGNTGELFF
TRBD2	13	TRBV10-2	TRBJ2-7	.	TGCGCCAGCAGCTTAGCGGGGGGCTACGAGCAGTACTTC	CASSLAGGYEQYF
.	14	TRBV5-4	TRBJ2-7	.	TGTGCCAGCAGCCGTAGCGGAGGTCTGTACGAGCAGTACTTC	CASSRSGGLYEQYF
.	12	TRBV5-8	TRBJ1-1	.	TGTGCCAGCAGCTTCAAAGGGACTGAAGCTTTCTTT	CASSFKGTEAFF
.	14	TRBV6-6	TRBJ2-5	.	TGTGCCAGCACTAGACCCGGGACGCAAGAGACCCAGTACTTC	CASTRPGTQETQYF
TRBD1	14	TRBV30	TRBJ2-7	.	TGTGCCTGGAGTACAGGGACAGGATCCTACGAGCAGTACTTC	CAWSTGTGSYEQYF
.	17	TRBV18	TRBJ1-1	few	TGTGCCAGCTCCCTCACATCAGTCGGTTCCATGAACACTGAAGCTTTCTTT	CASSLTSVGSMNTEAFF
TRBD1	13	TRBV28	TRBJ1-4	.	TGTGCCAGCAGGGACAGGGCCTCTGAAAAACTGTTTTTT	CASRDRASEKLFF
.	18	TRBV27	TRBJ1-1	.	TGTGCCAGCAGTCCAAACCTAGGCCAACCTATGAGTCGTCGTGAAGCTTTCTTT	CASSPNLGQPMSRREAFF
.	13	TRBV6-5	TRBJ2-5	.	TGTGCCAGCAGTTACCGCCATCAAGAGACCCAGTACTTC	CASSYRHQETQYF
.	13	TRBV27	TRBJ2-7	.	TGTGCCAGCAGCCCCGGGGAATACTACGAGCAGTACTTC	CASSPGEYYEQYF
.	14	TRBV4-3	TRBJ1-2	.	TGCGCCAGCAGCCAAGATAGCTGGGCTTATGGCTACACCTTC	CASSQDSWAYGYTF
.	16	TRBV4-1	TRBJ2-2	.	TGCGCCAGCAGCCCCCGTCCGACTGGCTTCACCGGGGAGCTGTTTTTT	CASSPRPTGFTGELFF
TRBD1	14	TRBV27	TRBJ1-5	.	TGTGCCAGCGGGACAGGGTCGGGCAATCAGCCCCAGCATTTT	CASGTGSGNQPQHF
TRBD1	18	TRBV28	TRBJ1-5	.	TGTGCCAGCAGTCTACGCGGGACAGCGCCCCTTAGCAATCAGCCCCAGCATTTT	CASSLRGTAPLSNQPQHF
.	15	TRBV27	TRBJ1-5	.	TGTGCCAGCACCTCCCTCCCGGGGGGCAATCAGCCCCAGCATTTT	CASTSLPGGNQPQHF
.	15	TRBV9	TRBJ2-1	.	TGTGCCAGCAGCGTAGTGGGCGGTAACTACAATGAGCAGTTCTTC	CASSVVGGNYNEQFF
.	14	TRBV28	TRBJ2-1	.	TGTGCCAGCAGTTTCGCCGGGGGAGGTAATGAGCAGTTCTTC	CASSFAGGGNEQFF
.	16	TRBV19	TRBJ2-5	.	TGTGCCAGTAGTATCGGCGGACCCGGGGCCCAAGAGACCCAGTACTTC	CASSIGGPGAQETQYF
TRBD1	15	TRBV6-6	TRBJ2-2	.	TGTGCCAGCAACGCCGGACAGGGGCACACCGGGGAGCTGTTTTTT	CASNAGQGHTGELFF
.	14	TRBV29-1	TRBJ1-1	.	TGCAGCGTTGTTGTGGGGGTAGGGGGTCTTGAAGCTTTCTTT	CSVVVGVGGLEAFF
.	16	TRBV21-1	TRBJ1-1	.	TGTGCCAGCAGCAAAGGACGGACCTTAATGAACACTGAAGCTTTCTTT	CASSKGRTLMNTEAFF
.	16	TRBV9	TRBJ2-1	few	TGTGCCAGCAGCGGCGGACTGGGGGGCTCCTACAATGAGCAGTTCTTC	CASSGGLGGSYNEQFF
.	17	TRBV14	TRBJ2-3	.	TGTGCCAGCAGCCCGGACTTGGGGCGGGGCACACGAAATACGCAGTATTTT	CASSPDLGRGTRNTQYF
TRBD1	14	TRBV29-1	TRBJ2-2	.	TGCAGCGTGGACAGGGGAGGTAACACCGGGGAGCTGTTTTTT	CSVDRGGNTGELFF
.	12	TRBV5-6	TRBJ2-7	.	TGTGCCAGCCTTCGACAAACAGGGGAGCAGTACTTC	CASLRQTGEQYF
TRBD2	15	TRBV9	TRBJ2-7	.	TGTGCCAGCAGCGTAGGGCCAGCGGGAGTTTATGAGCAGTACTTC	CASSVGPAGVYEQYF
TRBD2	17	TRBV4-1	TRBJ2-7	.	TGCGCCAGCAGCCAAGGTAGCGGGAGGGCCAAACTCTACGAGCAGTACTTC	CASSQGSGRAKLYEQYF
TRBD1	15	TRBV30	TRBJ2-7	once	TGTGCCTGGAGTGTATCGAGGGACAGCCCCTACGAGCAGTACTTC	CAWSVSRDSPYEQYF
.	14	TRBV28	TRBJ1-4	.	TGTGCCAGCAGTTTAAGCCAGGTACAAGAAAAACTGTTTTTT	CASSLSQVQEKLFF
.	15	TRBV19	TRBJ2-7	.	TGTGCCAGTAGTGTGGGCCGGGACATTTCCTACGAGCAGTACTTC	CASSVGRDISYEQYF
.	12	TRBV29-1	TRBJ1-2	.	TGCAGCGTTGAGACAGGTTACAATGGCTACACCTTC	CSVETGYNGYTF
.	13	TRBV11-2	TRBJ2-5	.	TGTGCCAGCAGCAGCAACAGGGTAGAGACCCAGTACTTC	CASSSNRVETQYF
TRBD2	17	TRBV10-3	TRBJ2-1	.	TGTGCCATCAGTGGGGAGGGAGCGGGAGGGCGTAGAGATGAGCAGTTCTTC	CAISGEGAGGRRDEQFF
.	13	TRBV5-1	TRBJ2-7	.	TGCGCCAGCAGCCCGGGAAATTCCTACGAGCAGTACTTC	CASSPGNSYEQYF